This passage covers 19 T cell receptor beta chains from one sample sequenced in a study of blood T cell repertoires in COVID-19. The protocol was immunoSEQ multiplex PCR, while the TCRdb copy is restricted to in-frame clones and leaves out a portion. The sample holds 72,000 or so clones; more than 80% are singletons and the top ten take less than 0.8%. The sequencing input was peripheral blood. The source is a woman older than 75 with acute or convalescent COVID-19.

The rearrangement links TRBV7-2 to TRBJ2-7; weak D call: TRBD1 (5 bases). CDR1 is SGHTA and CDR2 is FQGNSA in the germline V gene. Trimming pared 4 bases from V and 3 bases from J, leaving 13 bases between. There are 14 residues in the CDR3. For the CDR3, the DNA is TGTGCCAGCAGCTCGCAGGGTGGTCGCTACGAGCAGTACTTC. This translates into CASSSQGGRYEQYF.

V gene TRBV6-6 combines with J gene TRBJ2-2; 9 bases match TRBD1. The CDR3 totals 14 residues. J lost 6 bases, V lost 7 bases, and 6 bases had no gene match. The V gene's germline CDR1 is MNHNY and CDR2 SVGAGI (reference sequence). The CDR3 DNA reads TGTGCCAGCACGCTACAGGGGGCGCCCGGGGAGCTGTTTTTT. As protein: CASTLQGAPGELFF.

Only one count was recorded for this clone. J is TRBJ1-6 and V is TRBV5-1, with 9 positions matching TRBD1. V shed 5 bases, J shed 7 bases, and the junction held 10 bases outside the gene matches. The CDR3 contains 16 residues. Germline CDR1 SGHRS, CDR2 YFSETQ. For the CDR3, the DNA is TGCGCCAGCAGTCGGATTTACAGGGGGCAAAATTCACCCCTCCACTTT. It translates to CASSRIYRGQNSPLHF.

The chain couples TRBV18 to TRBJ2-7, with 9 bases fitting TRBD2. CDR1 KGHSH and CDR2 LQKENI come from the germline V gene. The CDR3 length is 15 residues. V was pared by 4 bases and J by 0 bases, with 4 bases of the junction left unmatched. This CDR3 is CASSRLAGASYEQYF. In DNA, the CDR3 is TGTGCCAGCTCACGTTTAGCGGGGGCCTCCTACGAGCAGTACTTC.

The rearrangement uses TRBV19 and TRBJ1-2, with 8 bases lining up with TRBD1. Germline CDR1 LNHDA, CDR2 SQIVND (reference sequence). Trimming at V came to 8 bases and at J to 3 bases, leaving 5 bases not matched to a gene. The CDR3 is 13 amino acids. The chain's CDR3 is CASYPGGHYGYTF. CDR3 sequence (DNA): TGTGCCAGTTACCCAGGGGGCCACTATGGCTACACCTTC.

V gene TRBV28 combines with J gene TRBJ1-2; D call uncertain. Germline V gene sequence: CDR1 MDHEN, CDR2 SYDVKM. This CDR3 has 13 amino acids. V was clipped by 7 bases and J by 6 bases, with 15 bases between them. The DNA of the CDR3 is TGTGCCAGCATACCCAGTCCCGCCGATGGCTACACCTTC. It translates to CASIPSPADGYTF.

The gene calls are TRBV6-1 and TRBJ2-1; 9 bases are shared with TRBD1. Per germline, CDR1 MNHNS and CDR2 SASEGT. This CDR3 spans 13 amino acids. The V gene end was trimmed by 6 bases and the J gene end by 8 bases; junction bases not matched to a gene: 5. CDR3 nucleotides: TGTGCCAGCAGATACAGGGGGCGCGATGAGCAGTTCTTC. This gives the protein CASRYRGRDEQFF.

The rearrangement uses TRBV19 and TRBJ1-5; D unresolved. V lost 1 base and J 3 bases, leaving 7 bases between the germline ends. This CDR3 region has 14 residues. Germline CDR1 LNHDA, CDR2 SQIVND (reference sequence). CDR3 in amino acids: CASSIGGNNQPQHF. The CDR3 DNA reads TGTGCCAGTAGTATAGGAGGAAACAATCAGCCCCAGCATTTT.

The chain combines TRBV7-9 with TRBJ1-1; 7 nucleotides align to TRBD1. CDR3 length: 14 amino acids. The germline V gene encodes CDR1 SEHNR and CDR2 FQNEAQ (reference sequence). Trimming at V came to 5 bases and at J to 4 bases, leaving 7 bases not matched to a gene. For the CDR3, the DNA is TGTGCCAGCAGCGCTCAGGGGGACCGCACTGAAGCTTTCTTT. Protein product: CASSAQGDRTEAFF.

The chain recombines TRBV12-3 or TRBV12-4 with TRBJ2-3; D is undetermined. Between the trimmed V and J ends, which lost 3 bases and 3 bases, there was a span of 7 bases. The length of the CDR3 is 13 residues. The CDR3 here is CASSFLRTDTQYF. The CDR3 bases are TGTGCCAGCAGTTTCCTCCGGACAGATACGCAGTATTTT.

J is TRBJ1-4 and V is TRBV3-1 (or the pseudogene TRBV3-2), with no clear D. CDR1 and CDR2 (germline): LGHDT, YNNKEL (reference sequence). CDR3 length equals 11 residues. V was clipped by 5 bases and J by 15 bases, with 13 bases between them. The DNA of the CDR3 is TGTGCCAGCAGCAATAACCGAGGAGTGTTTTTT. Amino acid sequence: CASSNNRGVFF.

V is TRBV5-1 and J is TRBJ2-7; no firm D call. The CDR3 length is 14 residues. Trimming cost V 0 bases and J 0 bases, with 7 bases left between them. Germline CDR1 and CDR2: SGHRS and YFSETQ. CDR3 coding DNA: TGCGCCAGCAGCTTGGCCGCCAGCTCCTACGAGCAGTACTTC. As protein: CASSLAASSYEQYF.

V gene TRBV5-1 combines with J gene TRBJ2-7; D is uncertain. The germline CDR1 and CDR2 sequences are SGHRS and YFSETQ. The V end lost 0 bases, the J end lost 1 base, and 5 bases lay between the germline ends. This CDR3 region has 13 residues. The CDR3 here is CASSLESSYEQYF. The CDR3 DNA reads TGCGCCAGCAGCTTGGAATCGTCCTACGAGCAGTACTTC.

The rearrangement joins TRBV7-6 to TRBJ1-5, with D possibly TRBD1 on 5 matching bases. With 1 base removed from V and 1 base from J, the gap between germline ends came to 11 bases. The germline gives CDR1 SGHVS, CDR2 FNYEAQ. CDR3 size: 16 residues. CDR3 nucleotides: TGTGCCAGCAGCTTAGAGCGGGGGGGGAGCAATCAGCCCCAGCATTTT. Its protein product is CASSLERGGSNQPQHF.

The gene calls are TRBV9 and TRBJ1-4; D uncertain. Germline V CDR1 and CDR2: SGDLS, YYNGEE. The CDR3 covers 15 residues. With 3 bases removed from V and 7 bases from J, the gap between germline ends came to 16 bases. CDR3 bases: TGTGCCAGCAGCGCCGGCGGGAGGGCGGGTGAAAAACTGTTTTTT. Protein sequence: CASSAGGRAGEKLFF.

The genes are TRBV10-3 and TRBJ2-5, with TRBD2 as a possible D gene (5 bases). V lost 2 bases, J lost 5 bases, and 15 bases lay in between. CDR3 length: 15 amino acids. Germline CDR1 reads ENHRY; CDR2 reads SYGVKD. This CDR3 is CAISEPGGVDETQYF. The CDR3 region has the DNA TGTGCCATCAGTGAGCCAGGAGGCGTGGACGAGACCCAGTACTTC.

The chain carries TRBV9 and TRBJ1-5; D is possibly TRBD1 (6 bases). Deletions cut 2 bases from V and 6 bases from J, with 15 bases between. Germline CDR1 SGDLS, CDR2 YYNGEE. The CDR3 contains 15 residues. The CDR3 region is CASSVDGGGRQPQHF. CDR3 in DNA: TGTGCCAGCAGCGTTGACGGGGGGGGGCGTCAGCCCCAGCATTTT.

The chain employs TRBV6-1 and TRBJ1-1; no firm D call. Germline V lookup: CDR1 MNHNS, CDR2 SASEGT. Deletions cut 2 bases from V and 3 bases from J, with 7 bases between. The CDR3 totals 13 residues. CDR3 sequence (DNA): TGTGCCAGCAGTGAACAACAGTACACTGAAGCTTTCTTT. As protein: CASSEQQYTEAFF.

V usage is TRBV28 and J usage is TRBJ2-1, with 10 bases identical to TRBD2. V was clipped by 4 bases and J by 1 base; unmatched bases: 13. This CDR3 is built from 19 residues. Germline CDR1 MDHEN, CDR2 SYDVKM. CDR3 bases: TGTGCCAGCAGTTCTGACAGGGGTGTAGCGGGAGGTTCCTACAATGAGCAGTTCTTC. It specifies CASSSDRGVAGGSYNEQFF.